This T cell receptor beta chain is drawn from a study of Ad26.COV2.S vaccination and SARS-CoV-2 variants. The study, taken as a whole, reports: It is possible that the TCR breadth and depth analyses underestimated the total T cell responses. Vaccine and placebo recipients had similar non-spike TCR breadth. Post-vaccination breadth of spike-specific CD8+ and CD4+ T cell responses was reportedly substantial.

TCRdb keeps only in-frame clones here, not all; method: immunoSEQ multiplex PCR. Here the sample spans under 300,000 clones, roughly nine tenths being singletons. Treatment meaning: roughly 19 received Ad26.COV2.S at low or high dose, single or two shots; 5 received placebo; per-sample allocation not given. Vaccine and placebo recipients were sampled on day 63 after the first injection. Details on this clone: Its target is unknown.

The sequenced sample was peripheral blood, obtained in a trial of Ad26.COV2.S vaccine versus placebo. The TCR comes from a person aged 18-60 years who received the Ad26.COV2.S COVID-19 vaccine or a placebo.

The CDR3 coding sequence is TGTGCCAGCAGCTTAGCAGTCTCGAACACTGAAGCTTTCTTT. Translated, it gives CASSLAVSNTEAFF. This chain joins TRBV7-2 and TRBJ1-1, with unresolved D. Deletions cut 0 bases from V and 1 base from J, with 6 bases between. CDR1 is SGHTA, CDR2 FQGNSA, per germline. This CDR3 contains 14 residues.